This TCR beta chain stems from a study of tumor-infiltrating lymphocytes in primary liver carcinoma. Extraction also yielded germline DNA, while blood RNA was obtained from unsorted whole blood. This clonotype was seen repeatedly, ten times or more. CDR3 length: 15 residues. The germline gives CDR1 ENHRY, CDR2 SYGVKD. Trimming cost V 5 bases and J 5 bases; bases outside gene matches: 4. Starting from approximately 500 ng of total RNA, TCR beta cDNA was produced with a primer in the constant region. Libraries covering TCR beta were generated through three nested multiplex PCR rounds (using a slightly modified ARM-PCR). It was with TRBV1-TRBV30 forward primers and a C-beta reverse primer that the first two PCR rounds were run, at roughly 10 cycles each. TCRdb used MiXCR to reprocess the multiplex PCR reads, holding one entry per CDR3 protein. The sample contains around 210,000 distinct CDR3 sequences, almost 65% of which appear only once.

The sequencing sample was made of peripheral blood. This sequence originates from a woman in her fifties or sixties with primary liver carcinoma and hepatitis B virus infection. The J gene is TRBJ2-7, the V gene TRBV10-3; 15 nucleotides agree with TRBD2. The CDR3 loop is CAISRTSGRVDEQYF. For the CDR3, the DNA is TGTGCCATCAGTCGGACTAGCGGGAGGGTCGACGAGCAGTACTTC.